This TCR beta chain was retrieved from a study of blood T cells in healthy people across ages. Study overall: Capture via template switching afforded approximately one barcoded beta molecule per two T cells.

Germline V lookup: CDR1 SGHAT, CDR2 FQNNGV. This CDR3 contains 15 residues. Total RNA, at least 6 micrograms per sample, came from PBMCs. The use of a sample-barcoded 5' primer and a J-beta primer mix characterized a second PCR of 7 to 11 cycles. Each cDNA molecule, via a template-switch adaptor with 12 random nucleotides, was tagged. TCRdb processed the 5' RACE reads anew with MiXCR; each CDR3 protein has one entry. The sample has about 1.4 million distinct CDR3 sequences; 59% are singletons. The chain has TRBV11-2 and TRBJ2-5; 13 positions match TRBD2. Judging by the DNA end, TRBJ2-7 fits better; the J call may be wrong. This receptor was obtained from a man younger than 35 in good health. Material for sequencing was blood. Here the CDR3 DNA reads TGTGCCAGCAGCTTGGGGACTAGCGGGACTCACGAGCAGTACTTC. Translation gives CASSLGTSGTHEQYF.